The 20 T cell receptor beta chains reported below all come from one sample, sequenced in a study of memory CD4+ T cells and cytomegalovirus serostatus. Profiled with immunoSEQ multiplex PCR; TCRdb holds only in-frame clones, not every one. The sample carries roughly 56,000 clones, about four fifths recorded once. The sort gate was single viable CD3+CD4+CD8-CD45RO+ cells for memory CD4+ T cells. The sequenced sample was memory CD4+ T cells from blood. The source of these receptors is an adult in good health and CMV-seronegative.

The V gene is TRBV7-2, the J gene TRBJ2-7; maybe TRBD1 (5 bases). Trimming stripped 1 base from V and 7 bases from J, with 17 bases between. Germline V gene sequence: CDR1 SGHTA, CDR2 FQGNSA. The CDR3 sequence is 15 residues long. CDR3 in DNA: TGTGCCAGCAGCTTAGTAGGCAGGGATAAAGCAGAGCAGTACTTC. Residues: CASSLVGRDKAEQYF.

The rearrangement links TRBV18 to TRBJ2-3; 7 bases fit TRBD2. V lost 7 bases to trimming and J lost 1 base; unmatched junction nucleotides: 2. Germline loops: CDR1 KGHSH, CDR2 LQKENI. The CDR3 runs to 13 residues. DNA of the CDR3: TGTGCCAGCTTGGCGGGGGGCACAGATACGCAGTATTTT. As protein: CASLAGGTDTQYF. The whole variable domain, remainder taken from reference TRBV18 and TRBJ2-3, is NAGVMQNPRHLVRRRGQEARLRCSPMKGHSHVYWYRQLPEEGLKFMVYLQKENIIDESGMPKERFSAEFPKEGPSILRIQQVVRGDSAAYFCASLAGGTDTQYFGPGTRLTVL.

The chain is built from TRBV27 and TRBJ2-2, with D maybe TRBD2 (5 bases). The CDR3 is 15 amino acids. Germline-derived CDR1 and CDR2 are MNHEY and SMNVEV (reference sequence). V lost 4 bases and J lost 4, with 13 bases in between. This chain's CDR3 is CASSYYIGSTGELFF. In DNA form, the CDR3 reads TGTGCCAGCAGTTACTATATAGGGAGCACCGGGGAGCTGTTTTTT.

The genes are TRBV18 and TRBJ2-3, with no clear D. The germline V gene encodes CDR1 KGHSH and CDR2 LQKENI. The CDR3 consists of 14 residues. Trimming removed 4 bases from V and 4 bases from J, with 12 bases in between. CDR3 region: CASSLSLPPDTQYF. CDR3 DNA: TGTGCCAGCTCACTCTCCCTGCCTCCAGATACGCAGTATTTT.

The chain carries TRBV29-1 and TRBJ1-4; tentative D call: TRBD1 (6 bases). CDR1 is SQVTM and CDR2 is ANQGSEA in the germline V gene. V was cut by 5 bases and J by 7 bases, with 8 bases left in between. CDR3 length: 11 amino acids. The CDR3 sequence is CSVSRGEKLFF. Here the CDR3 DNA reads TGCAGCGTTTCCAGGGGTGAAAAACTGTTTTTT.

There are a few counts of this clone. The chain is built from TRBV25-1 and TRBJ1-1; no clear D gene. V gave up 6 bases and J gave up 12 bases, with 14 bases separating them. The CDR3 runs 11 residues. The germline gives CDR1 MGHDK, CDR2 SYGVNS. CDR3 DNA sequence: TGTGCCAGCAGCGGGCTACGAACCCCTTTCTTT. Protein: CASSGLRTPFF.

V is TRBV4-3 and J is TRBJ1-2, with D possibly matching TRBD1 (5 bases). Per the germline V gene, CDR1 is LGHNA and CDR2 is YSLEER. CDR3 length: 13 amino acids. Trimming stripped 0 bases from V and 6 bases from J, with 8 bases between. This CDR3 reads CASSQDWGHGYTF. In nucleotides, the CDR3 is TGCGCCAGCAGCCAAGACTGGGGACATGGCTACACCTTC.

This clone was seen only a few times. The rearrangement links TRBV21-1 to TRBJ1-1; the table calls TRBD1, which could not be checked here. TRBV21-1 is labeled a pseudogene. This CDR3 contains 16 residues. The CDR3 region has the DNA TGTGCCAGCAGCAGCGGGACAGGGCCAATGAACACTGAAGCTTTCTTT. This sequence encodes CASSSGTGPMNTEAFF.

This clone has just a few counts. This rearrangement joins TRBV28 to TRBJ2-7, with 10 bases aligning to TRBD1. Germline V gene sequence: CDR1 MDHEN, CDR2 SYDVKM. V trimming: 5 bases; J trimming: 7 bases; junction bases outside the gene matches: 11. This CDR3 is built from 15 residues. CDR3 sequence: CASSISGQGSREQYF. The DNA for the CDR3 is TGTGCCAGCAGTATCTCGGGACAGGGGAGTCGAGAGCAGTACTTC.

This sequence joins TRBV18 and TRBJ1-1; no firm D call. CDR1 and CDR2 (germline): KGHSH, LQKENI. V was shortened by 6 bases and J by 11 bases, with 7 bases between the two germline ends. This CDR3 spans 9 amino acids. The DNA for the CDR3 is TGTGCCAGCTCCCCGGGGGCTTTCTTT. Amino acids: CASSPGAFF.

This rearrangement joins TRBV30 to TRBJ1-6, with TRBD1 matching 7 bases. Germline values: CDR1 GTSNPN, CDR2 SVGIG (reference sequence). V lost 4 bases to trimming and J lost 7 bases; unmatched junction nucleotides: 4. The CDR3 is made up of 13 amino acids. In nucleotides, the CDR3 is TGTGCCTGGACGGGACAGCTAAATTCACCCCTCCACTTT. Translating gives CAWTGQLNSPLHF.

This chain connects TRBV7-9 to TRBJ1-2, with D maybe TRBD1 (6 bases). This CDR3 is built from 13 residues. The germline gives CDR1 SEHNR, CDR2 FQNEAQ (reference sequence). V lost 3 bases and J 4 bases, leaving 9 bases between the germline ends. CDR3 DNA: TGTGCCAGCAGCTTGGGGACACTCTATGGCTACACCTTC. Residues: CASSLGTLYGYTF.

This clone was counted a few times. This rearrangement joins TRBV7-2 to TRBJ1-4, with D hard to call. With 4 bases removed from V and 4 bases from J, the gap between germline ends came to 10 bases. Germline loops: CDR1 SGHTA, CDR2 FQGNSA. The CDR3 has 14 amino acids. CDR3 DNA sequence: TGTGCCAGCAGCTCGAGGGCGGATAATGAAAAACTGTTTTTT. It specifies CASSSRADNEKLFF.

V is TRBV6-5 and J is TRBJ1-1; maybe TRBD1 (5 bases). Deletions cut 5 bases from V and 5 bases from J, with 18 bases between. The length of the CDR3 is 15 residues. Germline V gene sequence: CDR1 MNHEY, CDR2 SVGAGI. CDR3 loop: CASSPPWGVSTEAFF. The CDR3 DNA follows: TGTGCCAGCAGTCCACCTTGGGGCGTATCAACTGAAGCTTTCTTT.

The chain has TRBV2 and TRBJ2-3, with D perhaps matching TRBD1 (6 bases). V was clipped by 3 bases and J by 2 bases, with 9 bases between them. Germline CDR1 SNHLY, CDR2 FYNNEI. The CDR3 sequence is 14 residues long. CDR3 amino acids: CASSDRGLTDTQYF. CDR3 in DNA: TGTGCCAGCAGTGACAGGGGCCTCACAGATACGCAGTATTTT.

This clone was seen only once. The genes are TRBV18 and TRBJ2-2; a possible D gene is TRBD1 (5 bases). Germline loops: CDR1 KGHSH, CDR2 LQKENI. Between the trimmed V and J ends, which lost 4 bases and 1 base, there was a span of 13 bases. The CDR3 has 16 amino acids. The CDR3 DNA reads TGTGCCAGCTCACTGGAAGGGGCCGGGAACACCGGGGAGCTGTTTTTT. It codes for CASSLEGAGNTGELFF.

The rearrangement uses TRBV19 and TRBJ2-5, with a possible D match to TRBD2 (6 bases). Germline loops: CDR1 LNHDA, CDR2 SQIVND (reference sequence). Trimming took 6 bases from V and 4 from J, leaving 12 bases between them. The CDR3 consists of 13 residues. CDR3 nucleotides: TGTGCCAGTAGCCCCGCGCGGGGAGAGACCCAGTACTTC. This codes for CASSPARGETQYF.

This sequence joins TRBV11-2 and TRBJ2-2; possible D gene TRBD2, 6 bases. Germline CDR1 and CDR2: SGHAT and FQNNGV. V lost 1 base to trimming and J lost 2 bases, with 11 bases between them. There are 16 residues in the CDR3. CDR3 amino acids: CASSLVSGDNTGELFF. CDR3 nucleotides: TGTGCCAGCAGCTTAGTCTCGGGGGACAACACCGGGGAGCTGTTTTTT. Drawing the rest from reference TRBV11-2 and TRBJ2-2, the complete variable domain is EAGVAQSPRYKIIEKRQSVAFWCNPISGHATLYWYQQILGQGPKLLIQFQNNGVVDDSQLPKDRFSAERLKGVDSTLKIQPAKLEDSAVYLCASSLVSGDNTGELFFGEGSRLTVL.

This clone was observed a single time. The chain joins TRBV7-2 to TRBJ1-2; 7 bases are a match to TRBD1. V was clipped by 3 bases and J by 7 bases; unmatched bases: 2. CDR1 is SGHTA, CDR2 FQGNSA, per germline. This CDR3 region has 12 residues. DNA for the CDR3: TGTGCCAGCAGCTTGACAGGGCGTGGCTACACCTTC. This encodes CASSLTGRGYTF.

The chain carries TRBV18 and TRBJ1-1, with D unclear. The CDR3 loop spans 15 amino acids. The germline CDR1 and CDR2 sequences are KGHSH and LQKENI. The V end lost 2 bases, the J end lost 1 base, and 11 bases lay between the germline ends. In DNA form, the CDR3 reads TGTGCCAGCTCACCATCCCTCGGCACGAACACTGAAGCTTTCTTT. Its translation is CASSPSLGTNTEAFF.